A single sample is the source of the 23 T cell receptor beta chains below, sequenced in a study of CD8 T cells in ankylosing spondylitis. General observations from the study: Blood of patients with ankylosing spondylitis appeared to be characterized by a TCR beta motif of eight highly homologous variants.

TCRdb reprocessed the 5' RACE reads with MiXCR, giving one entry per CDR3 protein. The sample contains approximately 440,000 distinct CDR3 sequences, approximately 17% of which appear only once. The antigens of these receptors remain unknown. Sequencing was carried out using blood, either unsorted or a sorted T cell fraction (not recorded which). These receptors all come from a male donor with ankylosing spondylitis.

This clonotype has a handful of counts. The chain uses TRBV25-1 and TRBJ2-1, with D hard to call. The germline V gene encodes CDR1 MGHDK and CDR2 SYGVNS. V shed 3 bases and J shed 9 bases, with 9 bases lying between them. The CDR3 is 12 residues long. In DNA form, the CDR3 reads TGTGCCAGCAGTGATCATGATCTTGAGCAGTTCTTC. This translates into CASSDHDLEQFF.

The rearrangement uses TRBV5-5 and TRBJ1-5, with D hard to call. V was clipped by 2 bases and J by 3 bases, with 9 bases between them. CDR1 and CDR2 (germline): SGHKS, YYEKEE (reference sequence). This CDR3 has 14 amino acids. The CDR3 nucleotides are TGTGCCAGCAGCTTTACAGACACCAATCAGCCCCAGCATTTT. Its translation: CASSFTDTNQPQHF.

This clonotype was detected a few times. The chain uses TRBV12-3 or TRBV12-4 and TRBJ1-5; 9 bases fit TRBD1. V lost 6 bases to trimming and J lost 6 bases; unmatched junction nucleotides: 6. There are 14 residues in the CDR3. Written as DNA, the CDR3 is TGTGCCAGCAGACAGGGGGCGAGTGTTCAGCCCCAGCATTTT. Translating it yields CASRQGASVQPQHF.

The genes are TRBV5-1 and TRBJ2-7; no reliable D call. This CDR3 region has 12 residues. Trimming removed 6 bases at V and 3 bases at J, with 10 bases between. Germline loops: CDR1 SGHRS, CDR2 YFSETQ. This chain's CDR3 is CASTLDHYEQYF. Here the CDR3 DNA reads TGCGCCAGCACCTTAGATCACTACGAGCAGTACTTC.

In nucleotides, the CDR3 is TGTGCCAGCAGCTTGATTGGAGGACTAGCGGGAGACAATGAGCAGTTCTTC. It specifies CASSLIGGLAGDNEQFF. The genes are TRBV5-6 and TRBJ2-1, with 13 nucleotides matching TRBD2. This CDR3 has 17 residues. Germline CDR1 reads SGHDT; CDR2 reads YYEEEE. With V trimmed by 1 base and J by 5 bases, 6 bases remained unmatched.

The genes are TRBV5-1 and TRBJ2-1; possibly TRBD1 for D (5 bases). Germline CDR1 and CDR2: SGHRS and YFSETQ. V dropped 0 bases and J dropped 9 bases, with 10 bases sitting between them. CDR3 length equals 13 residues. This CDR3 is CASSLAGPGEQFF. The CDR3 nucleotides are TGCGCCAGCAGCTTGGCAGGGCCTGGTGAGCAGTTCTTC.

The chain carries TRBV2 and TRBJ2-2; 8 bases are shared with TRBD2. The CDR3 is made up of 13 amino acids. The trim removed 8 bases at V and 7 bases at J, leaving 6 bases unmatched. Germline assignment: CDR1 SNHLY and CDR2 FYNNEI. Here the CDR3 reads CASRRGANGELFF. In DNA form, the CDR3 reads TGTGCCAGCCGGCGGGGGGCGAACGGGGAGCTGTTTTTT.

The sample holds many counts of this clonotype. The chain uses TRBV9 and TRBJ1-2; 9 bases align to TRBD1. J lost 5 bases, V lost 4 bases, and 6 bases had no gene match. This CDR3 is built from 14 residues. The germline CDR1 and CDR2 sequences are SGDLS and YYNGEE. The CDR3 nucleotides read TGTGCCAGCAGCCCAGGACAGGGGATGTATGGCTACACCTTC. Its translation: CASSPGQGMYGYTF. The full variable domain, its missing parts supplied by reference TRBV9 and TRBJ1-2, is DSGVTQTPKHLITATGQRVTLRCSPRSGDLSVYWYQQSLDQGLQFLIQYYNGEERAKGNILERFSAQQFPDLHSELNLSSLELGDSALYFCASSPGQGMYGYTFGSGTRLTVV.

This clonotype was detected ten times or more. The gene calls are TRBV6-2 or TRBV6-3 and TRBJ2-7; TRBD1 or TRBD2 may be the D gene (7 bases each). Germline CDR1 and CDR2: MNHEY and SVGEGT. V was pared by 7 bases and J by 2 bases, with 21 bases between. CDR3 length equals 16 residues. For the CDR3, the DNA is TGTGCCAGCATCAGGGGGGGAACCGGGAAGACCTACGAGCAGTACTTC. It translates to CASIRGGTGKTYEQYF.

The chain has TRBV20-1 and TRBJ1-1; D gene unclear. V was shortened by 5 bases and J by 1 base, with 11 bases between the two germline ends. Germline loops: CDR1 DFQATT, CDR2 SNEGSKA (reference sequence). The CDR3 is 13 amino acids. The CDR3: CSARIGWNTEAFF. The CDR3 DNA reads as TGCAGTGCTCGGATAGGGTGGAACACTGAAGCTTTCTTT.

This clonotype was counted ten times or more. The V gene is TRBV4-3, the J gene TRBJ2-7, with 7 bases identical to TRBD1. Trimming took 3 bases from V and 6 from J; bases not matched to a gene: 8. Germline lookup yields CDR1 LGHNA and CDR2 YSLEER. The CDR3 runs to 14 residues. In DNA form, the CDR3 reads TGCGCCAGCAGCCAGTACGACAGGGAGAGCGAGCAGTACTTC. As protein: CASSQYDRESEQYF.

A few counts support this clonotype. This chain connects TRBV25-1 to TRBJ1-1; maybe TRBD1 (6 bases). Germline V gives CDR1 MGHDK, CDR2 SYGVNS. Trimming stripped 8 bases from V and 4 bases from J, with 11 bases between. The CDR3 loop spans 12 amino acids. CDR3 bases: TGTGCCAGCGGCAGGGGCTCCACTGAAGCTTTCTTT. Protein product: CASGRGSTEAFF.

In nucleotides, the CDR3 is TGTGCCAGCAGCTTGCAGGGTCTTGGAGGCTACACCTTC. Its protein product is CASSLQGLGGYTF. This rearrangement joins TRBV5-6 to TRBJ1-2; D is possibly TRBD1 (5 bases). Trimming pared 1 base from V and 8 bases from J, leaving 12 bases between. The length of the CDR3 is 13 residues. CDR1 and CDR2 (germline): SGHDT, YYEEEE. Looking up the rest from reference TRBV5-6 and TRBJ1-2 gives the full variable domain: DAGVTQSPTHLIKTRGQQVTLRCSPKSGHDTVSWYQQALGQGPQFIFQYYEEEERQRGNFPDRFSGHQFPNYSSELNVNALLLGDSALYLCASSLQGLGGYTFGSGTRLTVV.

This clonotype was counted between two and nine times. This rearrangement joins TRBV9 to TRBJ2-3, with D perhaps TRBD2 (5 bases). V shed 0 bases and J shed 1 base, with 9 bases lying between them. The germline V gene has CDR1 SGDLS and CDR2 YYNGEE. The CDR3 is made up of 15 amino acids. This chain's CDR3 is CASSVESGGTDTQYF. The CDR3 nucleotides read TGTGCCAGCAGCGTAGAATCCGGGGGCACAGATACGCAGTATTTT.

For the CDR3, the DNA is TGTGCCTGGAGTGTTAGTCGAACTAGCGCCTCCACAGATACGCAGTATTTT. Protein product: CAWSVSRTSASTDTQYF. This sequence joins TRBV30 and TRBJ2-3, with 7 bases that match TRBD2. Trimming removed 0 bases from V and 2 bases from J; junction bases left unmatched: 11. The CDR3 is 17 residues long. Germline CDR1 is GTSNPN and CDR2 is SVGIG (reference sequence).

The sample holds a few counts of this clonotype. The rearrangement links TRBV2 to TRBJ2-7; D may be TRBD1 (5 bases). Trimming shortened V by 8 bases and J by 6 bases, and 17 bases separated the two germline ends. CDR1 is SNHLY and CDR2 is FYNNEI in the germline V gene. CDR3 length equals 13 residues. CDR3 protein: CASCGAFRSEQYF. The DNA of the CDR3 is TGTGCCAGCTGTGGGGCCTTCCGCTCCGAGCAGTACTTC.

This clonotype was seen repeatedly, ten times or more. This chain uses TRBV7-9 with TRBJ2-2, with a possible D match to TRBD2 (5 bases). The CDR3 extends over 15 amino acids. Germline values: CDR1 SEHNR, CDR2 FQNEAQ (reference sequence). The ends were cut back, 6 bases at V and 5 bases at J, with 16 bases in the middle. The CDR3 coding sequence is TGTGCCAGCAGGGAAGGGAAGGGAGCGACCGGGGAGCTGTTTTTT. Translated: CASREGKGATGELFF.

Only a few counts were recorded for this clonotype. The rearrangement joins TRBV4-1 to TRBJ2-5, with D maybe TRBD2 (5 bases). Germline loops: CDR1 MGHRA, CDR2 YSYEKL. The CDR3 is made up of 15 amino acids. The V end was cut by 0 bases, the J end by 5 bases, with 13 bases between. The chain's CDR3 is CASSQETSRPETQYF. The CDR3 DNA sequence: TGCGCCAGCAGCCAAGAAACTAGTAGGCCGGAGACCCAGTACTTC.

The rearrangement joins TRBV30 to TRBJ1-5, with 7 bases that match TRBD1. CDR1 is GTSNPN and CDR2 is SVGIG in the germline V gene (reference sequence). This CDR3 region has 14 residues. The junction had 5 bases not matched to a gene; V was cut back by 4 bases and J by 2 bases. The CDR3 coding sequence is TGTGCCTGGAAGACAGGGAGTGGCAATCAGCCCCAGCATTTT. Translating it yields CAWKTGSGNQPQHF.

CDR3 bases: TGTGCCAGCAGCCAAGGCTGGGTCGGAAACACCATATATTTT. Its protein product is CASSQGWVGNTIYF. The V gene is TRBV3-1, the J gene TRBJ1-3; D is uncertain. V lost 1 base to trimming and J lost 4 bases, with 8 bases between them. In germline, CDR1 is LGHDT, CDR2 YNNKEL (reference sequence). The CDR3 consists of 14 residues.

The chain joins TRBV15 to TRBJ2-5; 11 nucleotides agree with TRBD2. The CDR3 extends over 17 amino acids. Germline trimming cut 1 base from V and 7 bases from J; bases unmatched to any gene: 11. CDR1 and CDR2 from the germline V gene are LNHNV and YYDKDF (reference sequence). CDR3 bases: TGTGCCACCAGCAGAGGCTGGACTAGCGGGTTACAGGGGACCCAGTACTTC. This encodes CATSRGWTSGLQGTQYF.

The chain employs TRBV7-3 and TRBJ2-3; TRBD2 matches at 7 bases. V shed 2 bases, J shed 2 bases, and the junction held 7 bases outside the gene matches. CDR3 size: 16 residues. The germline CDR1 and CDR2 sequences are SGHTA and FQGTGA. The CDR3 protein is CASSLGAGANTDTQYF. DNA of the CDR3: TGTGCCAGCAGCTTAGGGGCGGGAGCTAACACAGATACGCAGTATTTT.

This clonotype was seen just once. The chain links TRBV5-4 to TRBJ2-3; 8 nucleotides agree with TRBD2. The germline CDR1 and CDR2 sequences are SGHNT and YYREEE (reference sequence). The CDR3 is made up of 16 amino acids. V lost 4 bases to trimming and J lost 4 bases; unmatched junction nucleotides: 11. As DNA, the CDR3 is TGTGCCAGCAGCCCCTCTCAGCGGGGGTCTTCAGATACGCAGTATTTT. This translates into CASSPSQRGSSDTQYF.